The clone carrying this T cell receptor beta chain has just a few counts. The data were obtained in a study of cytomegalovirus exposure and HLA in healthy donors. The PCR made use of 60 Vbeta and 13 Jbeta primers. Assay used: immunoSEQ multiplex PCR; TCRdb lists only in-frame clones, some missing. The table shows approximately 150,000 clones, with around 88% occurring only once. Germline values: CDR1 KGHSH, CDR2 LQKENI. The CDR3 contains 12 residues. V gave up 5 bases and J gave up 0 bases, with 3 bases separating them. Sequencing was done on a sample of PBMCs. The chain couples TRBV18 to TRBJ2-3, with D unresolved. This clonotype was sampled from a young woman in good health and CMV-seronegative. CDR3 bases: TGTGCCAGCTCAACAAGCACAGATACGCAGTATTTT. It yields the protein CASSTSTDTQYF.